Listed here are 16 T cell receptor beta chains from one sample, sequenced in a study of regulatory T cells in long-lasting Graves disease. As for time point: persistent/refractory GD, antithyroid drugs over 5 years with positive TRAb. RNA isolated from PBMCs was used to make the TCR library. The TCR beta library used iRepertoire HTBI primers with Arm-PCR amplification of CDR3. TCRdb processed the multiplex PCR reads anew with MiXCR; each CDR3 protein has one entry. Found here are approximately 500,000 distinct CDR3 sequences, roughly 21% of them singletons; the top ten hold around 7%. Sequencing used peripheral blood mononuclear cells (PBMCs), obtained when the disease was refractory, from a patient treated with antithyroid drugs. The receptors here all came from a female donor with Graves disease.

The rearrangement joins TRBV7-9 to TRBJ2-5, with 9 positions matching TRBD1. CDR1 SEHNR and CDR2 FQNEAQ come from the germline V gene (reference sequence). The length of the CDR3 is 14 residues. V was pared by 7 bases and J by 3 bases, with 6 bases of the junction left unmatched. CDR3 residues: CASTHRDREETQYF. CDR3 DNA sequence: TGTGCCAGCACACATAGGGACAGGGAAGAGACCCAGTACTTC.

This clonotype was recorded at least ten times. The chain carries TRBV28 and TRBJ2-7; 14 nucleotides agree with TRBD2. CDR3 length: 16 residues. V lost 6 bases to trimming and J lost 2 bases; unmatched junction nucleotides: 6. Germline-derived CDR1 and CDR2 are MDHEN and SYDVKM. CDR3 nucleotide sequence: TGTGCCAGCAGCCCTCCGACTAGCGGGAGGGCCTACGAGCAGTACTTC. It yields the protein CASSPPTSGRAYEQYF.

Worth noting for this clonotype: A much bigger clone sits one base away, suggesting this may be a read error. The V call is TRBV6-1, the J call TRBJ2-7, with D possibly matching TRBD1 (5 bases). The CDR3 consists of 12 residues. Per germline, CDR1 MNHNS and CDR2 SASEGT. This CDR3 is CAGRANTYEQYF. The CDR3 region has the DNA TGTGCCGGCAGGGCAAATACCTACGAGCAGTACTTC.

The table lists this clonotype with many counts. The genes are TRBV19 and TRBJ1-5; 7 nucleotides line up with TRBD1. The junction had 9 bases not matched to a gene; V was cut back by 1 base and J by 9 bases. CDR3 length equals 15 residues. CDR1 is LNHDA and CDR2 is SQIVND in the germline V gene (reference sequence). The CDR3 region is CASSIGGTEFLPQHF. DNA of the CDR3: TGTGCCAGTAGTATAGGAGGGACAGAATTTTTGCCCCAGCATTTT.

The chain couples TRBV28 to TRBJ2-7; 12 nucleotides match TRBD2. The CDR3 extends over 19 amino acids. CDR1 and CDR2 from the germline V gene are MDHEN and SYDVKM. The J segment lost 3 bases and the V segment lost 5 bases, leaving 17 bases of the junction unmatched. The CDR3: CASSTRRPTTSGGFYEQYF. In DNA form, the CDR3 reads TGTGCCAGCAGTACCCGCCGCCCGACTACTAGCGGGGGGTTCTACGAGCAGTACTTC.

This clonotype was observed at least ten times. J is TRBJ2-7 and V is TRBV20-1, with D unclear. The CDR3 sequence is 11 residues long. V lost 0 bases and J lost 4, with 4 bases in between. The germline gives CDR1 DFQATT, CDR2 SNEGSKA (reference sequence). The CDR3: CSARDLYEQYF. Written as DNA, the CDR3 is TGCAGTGCTAGAGACCTTTACGAGCAGTACTTC.

The chain is built from TRBV7-9 and TRBJ2-4, with D perhaps matching TRBD2 (5 bases). The CDR3 is 15 residues long. CDR1 and CDR2 from the germline V gene are SEHNR and FQNEAQ (reference sequence). The V end was cut by 7 bases, the J end by 1 base, with 14 bases between. The CDR3 protein is CASTPGFLAKNIQYF. Written as DNA, the CDR3 is TGTGCCAGCACCCCGGGGTTTTTGGCCAAAAACATTCAGTACTTC.

This clonotype appeared many times. The rearrangement joins TRBV27 to TRBJ2-7; D possibly corresponds to TRBD1 (6 bases). The V and J ends lost 3 bases and 3 bases respectively, with 12 bases between them. The CDR3 runs to 14 residues. Germline CDR1 and CDR2: MNHEY and SMNVEV (reference sequence). Here the CDR3 reads CASSFQGNLYEQYF. In nucleotides, the CDR3 is TGTGCCAGCAGTTTTCAGGGGAATCTCTACGAGCAGTACTTC.

V and J are TRBV5-8 and TRBJ1-2; no reliable D call. The V gene's germline CDR1 is SGHTS and CDR2 YDEGEE. V shed 4 bases and J shed 6 bases, with 22 bases lying between them. This CDR3 comprises 16 residues. CDR3: CASSPAMRNLWDGYTF. The CDR3 nucleotides read TGTGCCAGCAGCCCTGCGATGAGAAACCTTTGGGATGGCTACACCTTC. The entire variable domain, with the rest obtained from reference TRBV5-8 and TRBJ1-2, is as follows: EAGVTQSPTHLIKTRGQQATLRCSPISGHTSVYWYQQALGLGLQFLLWYDEGEERNRGNFPPRFSGRQFPNYSSELNVNALELEDSALYLCASSPAMRNLWDGYTFGSGTRLTVV.

The sample holds many counts of this clonotype. The chain combines TRBV12-3 or TRBV12-4 with TRBJ2-7; 12 bases match TRBD2. The CDR3 loop spans 15 amino acids. Trimming took 6 bases from V and 0 from J; bases not matched to a gene: 3. The CDR3, as DNA: TGTGCCAGCAGCCCTAGCGGGAGGGCCTCCTACGAGCAGTACTTC. It yields the protein CASSPSGRASYEQYF.

This chain joins TRBV20-1 and TRBJ1-4, with D maybe TRBD1 (6 bases). CDR3 length equals 14 residues. Germline values: CDR1 DFQATT, CDR2 SNEGSKA (reference sequence). V lost 5 bases and J 5 bases, leaving 15 bases between the germline ends. The CDR3 loop reads CSASDRTANEKLFF. The DNA of the CDR3 is TGCAGTGCTTCCGACCGGACAGCAAATGAAAAACTGTTTTTT.

This clonotype was observed a handful of times. The chain recombines TRBV10-3 with TRBJ1-2; unclear D gene. The germline CDR1 and CDR2 sequences are ENHRY and SYGVKD. The ends were cut back, 8 bases at V and 4 bases at J, with 17 bases in the middle. The CDR3 consists of 14 residues. CDR3 DNA: TGTGCCATCTCCCCAGCAGAGCTCAGCTATGGCTACACCTTC. Encoded protein: CAISPAELSYGYTF.

This rearrangement joins TRBV6-1 to TRBJ2-6, with 10 positions matching TRBD1. With V trimmed by 6 bases and J by 0 bases, 5 bases remained unmatched. Germline lookup yields CDR1 MNHNS and CDR2 SASEGT. This CDR3 has 17 amino acids. The CDR3 loop is CASRPGQGFSGANVLTF. The CDR3 DNA reads TGTGCCAGCAGACCGGGACAGGGGTTCTCTGGGGCCAACGTCCTGACTTTC.

This clonotype was counted only a few times. The genes are TRBV19 and TRBJ1-1; D gene ambiguous. This CDR3 has 15 residues. V lost 3 bases and J lost 1, with 12 bases in between. Germline V lookup: CDR1 LNHDA, CDR2 SQIVND (reference sequence). In nucleotides, the CDR3 is TGTGCCAGTAGTATTGCGGCAGGCTCGAACACTGAAGCTTTCTTT. The encoded protein is CASSIAAGSNTEAFF.

The chain employs TRBV5-1 and TRBJ2-5, with 7 bases lining up with TRBD1. Germline loops: CDR1 SGHRS, CDR2 YFSETQ. Trimming cost V 0 bases and J 1 base; bases outside gene matches: 6. The CDR3 has 16 residues. The CDR3 region is CASSLGGQTIQETQYF. CDR3 nucleotide sequence: TGCGCCAGCAGCTTGGGGGGACAGACTATCCAAGAGACCCAGTACTTC.

The sample holds a few counts of this clonotype. The chain has TRBV7-9 and TRBJ1-1, with TRBD1 matching 8 bases. With V trimmed by 11 bases and J by 1 base, 15 bases remained unmatched. Germline loops: CDR1 SEHNR, CDR2 FQNEAQ (reference sequence). This CDR3 has 16 residues. The CDR3 here is CAETLPGQEANTEAFF. Written as DNA, the CDR3 is TGTGCCGAAACATTACCGGGACAGGAGGCGAACACTGAAGCTTTCTTT.